What follows describes a single T cell receptor beta chain. Its target is unknown. This CDR3 is 19 amino acids long. With V trimmed by 2 bases and J by 0 bases, 10 bases remained unmatched. Per the germline V gene, CDR1 is MNHEY and CDR2 is SVGAGI. This sample is part of a study of T-cell memory formation after mild COVID-19. Study-level points and caveats: Cross-reactive memory appears to have joined, as suggested by some responding clones showing up in pre-infection memory.

A single record per CDR3 protein comes from TCRdb applying MiXCR to the 5' RACE reads. The sample contains about 270,000 distinct CDR3 sequences, around 15% of which appear only once. This clonotype was obtained from a man aged 18 to 30 who had mild COVID-19 (a few samples of this study predate the infection). Cell type and time point are not known. The V call is TRBV6-5, the J call TRBJ1-6; 7 bases agree with TRBD1. The sample was PBMCs or a T cell subset sorted from them (not recorded which). The CDR3 nucleotides are TGTGCCAGCAGTTACGACGGGACAGACTCAAGCTCCTATAATTCACCCCTCCACTTT. It yields the protein CASSYDGTDSSSYNSPLHF.